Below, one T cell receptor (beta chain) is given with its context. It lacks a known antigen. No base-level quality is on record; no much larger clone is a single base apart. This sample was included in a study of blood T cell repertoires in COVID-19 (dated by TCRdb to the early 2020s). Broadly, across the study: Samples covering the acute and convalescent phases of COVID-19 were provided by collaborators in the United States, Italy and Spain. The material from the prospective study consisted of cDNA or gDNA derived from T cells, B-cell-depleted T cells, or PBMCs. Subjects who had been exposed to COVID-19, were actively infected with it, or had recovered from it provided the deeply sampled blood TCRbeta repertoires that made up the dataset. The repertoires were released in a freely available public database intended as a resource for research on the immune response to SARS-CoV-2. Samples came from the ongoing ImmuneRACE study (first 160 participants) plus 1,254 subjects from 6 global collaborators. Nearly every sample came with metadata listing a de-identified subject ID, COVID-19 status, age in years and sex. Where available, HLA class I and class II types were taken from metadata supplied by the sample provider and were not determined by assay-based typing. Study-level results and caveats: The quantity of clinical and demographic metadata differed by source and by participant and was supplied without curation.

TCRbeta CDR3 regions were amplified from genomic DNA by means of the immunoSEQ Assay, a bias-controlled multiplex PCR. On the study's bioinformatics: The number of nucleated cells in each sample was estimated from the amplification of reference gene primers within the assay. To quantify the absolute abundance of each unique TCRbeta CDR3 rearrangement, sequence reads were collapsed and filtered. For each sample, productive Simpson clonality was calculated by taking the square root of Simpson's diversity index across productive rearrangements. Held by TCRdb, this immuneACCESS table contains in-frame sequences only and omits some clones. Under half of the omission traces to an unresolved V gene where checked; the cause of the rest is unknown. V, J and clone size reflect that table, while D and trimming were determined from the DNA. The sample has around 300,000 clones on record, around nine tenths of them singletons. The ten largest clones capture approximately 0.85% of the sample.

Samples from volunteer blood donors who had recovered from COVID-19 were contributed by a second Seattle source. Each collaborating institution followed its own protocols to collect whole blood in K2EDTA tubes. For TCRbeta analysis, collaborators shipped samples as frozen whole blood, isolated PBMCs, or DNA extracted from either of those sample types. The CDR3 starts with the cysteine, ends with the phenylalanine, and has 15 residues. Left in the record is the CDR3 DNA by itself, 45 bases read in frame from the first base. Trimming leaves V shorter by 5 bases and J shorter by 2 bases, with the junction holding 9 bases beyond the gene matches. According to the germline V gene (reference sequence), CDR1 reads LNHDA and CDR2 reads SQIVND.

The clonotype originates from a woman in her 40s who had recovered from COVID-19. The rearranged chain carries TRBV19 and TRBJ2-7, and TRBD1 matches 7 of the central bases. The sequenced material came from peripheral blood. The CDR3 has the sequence CASSPRQGRPYEQYF. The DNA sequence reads TGTGCCAGTAGTCCGCGACAGGGTCGTCCCTACGAGCAGTACTTC.